This T cell receptor beta chain appears in the sequencing data of a study of PD-L1 blockade in urothelial cancer. For the study at large: Anywhere from 0 to 3 prior chemotherapy regimens had been received by patients. Investigators checked blood 3 weeks (second dose) and 6 weeks after treatment start. General study results and limits: Larger 3-week expansion of tumor-associated blood clones was seen in durable-benefit patients.

As to this clone: Its antigen is not identified.

Described time point: pretreatment peripheral blood. V lost 4 bases and J lost 4; bases outside the gene matches: 12. Germline V gene data show CDR1 as SQVTM and CDR2 as ANQGSEA. There are 15 residues in the CDR3. Some clones are missing from TCRdb's copy, which holds only in-frame ones; the method was immunoSEQ multiplex PCR. The top ten hold 1.5% to 2% of the sample, which has around 50,000 clones, around four fifths seen once. The sequence was collected from a man aged 45 to 65 with urothelial cancer. The sequenced sample was PBMCs, obtained around atezolizumab (anti-PD-L1) treatment. The chain combines TRBV29-1 with TRBJ1-2; TRBD1 aligns across 7 bases. The CDR3 loop reads CSVGPPTGIGYGYTF. In DNA, the CDR3 is TGCAGCGTTGGACCTCCGACAGGGATAGGCTATGGCTACACCTTC.